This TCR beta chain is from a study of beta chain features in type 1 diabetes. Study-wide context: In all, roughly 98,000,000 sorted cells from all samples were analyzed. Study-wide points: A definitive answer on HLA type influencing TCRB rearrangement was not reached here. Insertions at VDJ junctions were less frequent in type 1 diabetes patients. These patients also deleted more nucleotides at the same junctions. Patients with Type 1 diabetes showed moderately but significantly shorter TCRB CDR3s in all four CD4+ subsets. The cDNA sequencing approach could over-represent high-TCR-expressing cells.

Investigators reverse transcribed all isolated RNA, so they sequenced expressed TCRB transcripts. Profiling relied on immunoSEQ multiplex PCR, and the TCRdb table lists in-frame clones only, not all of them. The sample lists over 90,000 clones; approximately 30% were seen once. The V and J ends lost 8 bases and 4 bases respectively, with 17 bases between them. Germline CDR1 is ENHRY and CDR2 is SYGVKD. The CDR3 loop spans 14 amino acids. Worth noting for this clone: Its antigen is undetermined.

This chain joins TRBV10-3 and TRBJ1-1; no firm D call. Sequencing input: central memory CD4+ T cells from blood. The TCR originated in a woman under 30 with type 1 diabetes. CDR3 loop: CAIFSRESGTEAFF. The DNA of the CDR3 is TGTGCCATCTTCTCCCGGGAATCGGGCACTGAAGCTTTCTTT.